This passage covers 20 T cell receptor beta chains from one sample sequenced in a study of blood T cell repertoires in COVID-19. Profiling relied on immunoSEQ multiplex PCR, and the TCRdb table lists in-frame clones only, not all of them. The sample consists of 65,000 to 90,000 clones, 70% to 85% of them appearing once. Sequenced: peripheral blood. These receptors all come from a woman between 55 and 75 years old with acute or convalescent COVID-19.

This clone was seen just once. The chain carries TRBV19 and TRBJ1-2, with D possibly being TRBD1 (5 bases). The germline V and J ends were trimmed by 3 bases and 4 bases, with 12 bases remaining between them. The CDR3 length is 14 residues. Germline assignment: CDR1 LNHDA and CDR2 SQIVND (reference sequence). CDR3 bases: TGTGCCAGTAGTATCCCGACAGAATCCTATGGCTACACCTTC. Translation: CASSIPTESYGYTF. The complete variable domain, with remaining parts taken from reference TRBV19 and TRBJ1-2, reads DGGITQSPKYLFRKEGQNVTLSCEQNLNHDAMYWYRQDPGQGLRLIYYSQIVNDFQKGDIAEGYSVSREKKESFPLTVTSAQKNPTAFYLCASSIPTESYGYTFGSGTRLTVV.

This chain connects TRBV28 to TRBJ1-2, with D perhaps TRBD1 (5 bases). Germline V lookup: CDR1 MDHEN, CDR2 SYDVKM. The CDR3 runs to 12 residues. V was clipped by 6 bases and J by 3 bases, with 8 bases between them. The CDR3 here is CASREGDYGYTF. For the CDR3, the DNA is TGTGCCAGCAGGGAAGGGGACTATGGCTACACCTTC.

The gene calls are TRBV5-6 and TRBJ2-1, with TRBD2 identical over 8 bases. After removal of 0 bases from V and 7 bases from J, the junction contained 6 bases not matched to a gene. Germline-derived CDR1 and CDR2 are SGHDT and YYEEEE. The CDR3 contains 15 residues. The CDR3 DNA is TGTGCCAGCAGCTTGGGCGGGAGGTTGCTTAATGAGCAGTTCTTC. Translating it yields CASSLGGRLLNEQFF.

The table lists this clone with a count of one. The genes are TRBV27 and TRBJ2-1, with D perhaps matching TRBD2 (5 bases). V was clipped by 5 bases and J by 3 bases, with 14 bases between them. The CDR3 runs to 15 residues. From germline, CDR1 is MNHEY and CDR2 SMNVEV (reference sequence). Written as DNA, the CDR3 is TGTGCCAGCAGTGGTCGCGGGTTAAACTACAATGAGCAGTTCTTC. It specifies CASSGRGLNYNEQFF.

V is TRBV2 and J is TRBJ2-7; 9 nucleotides match TRBD1. The germline V gene encodes CDR1 SNHLY and CDR2 FYNNEI. Germline trimming cut 7 bases from V and 6 bases from J; bases unmatched to any gene: 10. This CDR3 is built from 14 residues. The CDR3 is CASKTGQGIAEQYF. DNA of the CDR3: TGTGCCAGCAAAACGGGACAGGGTATAGCCGAGCAGTACTTC.

V is TRBV6-5 and J is TRBJ2-3; 11 nucleotides line up with TRBD2. J was trimmed by 0 bases and V by 10 bases; bases with no gene match: 6. This CDR3 has 15 amino acids. The V gene's germline CDR1 is MNHEY and CDR2 SVGAGI. This CDR3 reads CATRLAGLSTDTQYF. CDR3 sequence (DNA): TGTGCCACCCGACTAGCGGGGTTAAGCACAGATACGCAGTATTTT.

The chain has TRBV6-6 and TRBJ2-7, with D possibly matching TRBD2 (6 bases). Germline V lookup: CDR1 MNHNY, CDR2 SVGAGI (reference sequence). There are 16 residues in the CDR3. V shed 7 bases and J shed 5 bases, with 24 bases lying between them. CDR3 DNA sequence: TGTGCCAGCACCCTGGGTGGAGGGAAGCGGCAGGACGAGCAGTACTTC. Protein: CASTLGGGKRQDEQYF.

The chain employs TRBV7-8 and TRBJ2-2, with TRBD2 identical over 9 bases. V shed 2 bases, J shed 5 bases, and the junction held 6 bases outside the gene matches. Germline CDR1 SGHVS, CDR2 FQNEAQ. The CDR3 is made up of 16 amino acids. CDR3 nucleotides: TGTGCCAGCAGCTTAACGCGGGAGGGCAGGACCGGGGAGCTGTTTTTT. It is translated as CASSLTREGRTGELFF.

V gene TRBV28 combines with J gene TRBJ1-6; the D is unclear. Germline values: CDR1 MDHEN, CDR2 SYDVKM. Trimming stripped 2 bases from V and 9 bases from J, with 2 bases between. CDR3 length: 11 amino acids. DNA of the CDR3: TGTGCCAGCAGTTTACGTTCACCCCTCCACTTT. Translated, it gives CASSLRSPLHF.

The rearrangement uses TRBV7-3 and TRBJ2-1; weak D call: TRBD2 (6 bases). This CDR3 has 17 amino acids. Germline V gives CDR1 SGHTA, CDR2 FQGTGA. Trimming pared 1 base from V and 1 base from J, leaving 14 bases between. CDR3 region: CASSLKSGGKSYNEQFF. CDR3 nucleotide sequence: TGTGCCAGCAGCTTAAAATCGGGCGGGAAGTCCTACAATGAGCAGTTCTTC.

The J gene is TRBJ1-3, the V gene TRBV7-6; D is uncertain. V was shortened by 5 bases and J by 0 bases, with 14 bases between the two germline ends. The CDR3 sequence is 16 residues long. Germline V lookup: CDR1 SGHVS, CDR2 FNYEAQ. Here the CDR3 reads CASSLRTGSSGNTIYF. CDR3 nucleotide sequence: TGTGCCAGCAGCCTGAGGACGGGAAGCTCTGGAAACACCATATATTTT. The whole variable domain, remainder taken from reference TRBV7-6 and TRBJ1-3, is GAGVSQSPRYKVTKRGQDVALRCDPISGHVSLYWYRQALGQGPEFLTYFNYEAQQDKSGLPNDRFSAERPEGSISTLTIQRTEQRDSAMYRCASSLRTGSSGNTIYFGEGSWLTVV.

Notes on this clone: One end of the junction is discordant with germline, which a read error may explain. This sequence joins TRBV9 and TRBJ2-3; 11 bases match TRBD2. Germline V gene data show CDR1 as SGDLS and CDR2 as YYNGEE. The CDR3 runs 16 residues. The DNA of the CDR3 is TGTGCCAGCAGTGTATCCGGGACTAGCGGCACAAATACGCAGTATTTT. It encodes CASSVSGTSGTNTQYF.

The gene calls are TRBV28 and TRBJ1-4; D not certain. The length of the CDR3 is 16 residues. Trimming shortened V by 6 bases and J by 2 bases, and 16 bases separated the two germline ends. Germline loops: CDR1 MDHEN, CDR2 SYDVKM. The CDR3 nucleotides read TGTGCCAGCAGCAATTCCCTAGGAGCGACTAATGAAAAACTGTTTTTT. Translated, it gives CASSNSLGATNEKLFF.

The chain employs TRBV5-1 and TRBJ2-7, with a possible D match to TRBD1 (6 bases). The CDR3 covers 12 residues. CDR1 SGHRS and CDR2 YFSETQ come from the germline V gene. Trimming took 7 bases from V and 7 from J, leaving 15 bases between them. The CDR3 spells CASRDNEGEQYF. The CDR3 bases are TGCGCCAGCCGGGACAATGAAGGGGAGCAGTACTTC.

This clone was detected only once. The chain is built from TRBV9 and TRBJ1-1; the D gene is possibly TRBD1 (5 bases). CDR1 is SGDLS, CDR2 YYNGEE, per germline. The CDR3 runs 14 residues. The V and J ends lost 0 bases and 5 bases respectively, with 11 bases between them. CDR3 nucleotide sequence: TGTGCCAGCAGCGTAGAGGATGGGGGGACTGAAGCTTTCTTT. It encodes CASSVEDGGTEAFF.

The chain joins TRBV4-2 to TRBJ2-3; 13 nucleotides match TRBD2. The length of the CDR3 is 14 residues. The germline V gene encodes CDR1 LGHNA and CDR2 YNFKEQ. J gave up 6 bases and V 3 bases, and 0 bases lay outside the gene matches. In nucleotides, the CDR3 is TGTGCCAGCAGCCAGGGACTAGCGGGGGATACGCAGTATTTT. Translation: CASSQGLAGDTQYF.

The rearrangement links TRBV7-5 to TRBJ1-5; the table assigns TRBD1, which was not confirmed against the DNA. TRBV7-5 is listed as a pseudogene. The CDR3 runs to 18 residues. In DNA, the CDR3 is TGTGCCAGAAGCCAACTCGGACAGGTCGACTATAGCAATCAGCCCCAGCATTTT. Protein: CARSQLGQVDYSNQPQHF.

The chain links TRBV21-1 to TRBJ2-5; the table's D call of TRBD1 was not tested on the DNA. TRBV21-1 is described as a pseudogene. The CDR3 is 14 amino acids. Here the CDR3 DNA reads TGTGCCAGCCGCTACAGGGCCCCCCAAGAGACCCAGTACTTC. As protein: CASRYRAPQETQYF.

This chain joins TRBV27 and TRBJ1-5, with D perhaps TRBD1 (5 bases). CDR1 is MNHEY, CDR2 SMNVEV, per germline (reference sequence). This CDR3 is built from 16 residues. The ends were cut back, 2 bases at V and 2 bases at J, with 13 bases in the middle. The CDR3 is CASSLQGSMGNQPQHF. The DNA for the CDR3 is TGTGCCAGCAGTTTACAGGGTTCTATGGGCAATCAGCCCCAGCATTTT.

The chain links TRBV7-9 to TRBJ1-1, with D perhaps matching TRBD1 (5 bases). Germline CDR1 is SEHNR and CDR2 is FQNEAQ (reference sequence). V lost 7 bases and J lost 8, with 23 bases in between. This CDR3 spans 15 amino acids. Here the CDR3 reads CASTNRGKGFAEAFF. The CDR3 DNA reads as TGTGCCAGCACCAACCGGGGGAAGGGATTCGCGGAAGCTTTCTTT. Full variable domain (rest looked up from reference TRBV7-9 and TRBJ1-1): DTGVSQNPRHKITKRGQNVTFRCDPISEHNRLYWYRQTLGQGPEFLTYFQNEAQLEKSRLLSDRFSAERPKGSFSTLEIQRTEQGDSAMYLCASTNRGKGFAEAFFGQGTRLTVV.